This TCR beta chain stems from a study of blood T cell repertoires in COVID-19. Study-level information: T cells, B-cell-depleted T cells, or PBMCs provided the cDNA or gDNA that served as material.

The CDR3 spans 14 residues. Trimming removed 5 bases at V and 4 bases at J, with 14 bases between. CDR1 and CDR2 from the germline V gene are LGHDT and YNNKEL (reference sequence). In the authors' methods: Estimation of nucleated cell counts relied on the amplification of reference gene primers. Generated by immunoSEQ multiplex PCR, the TCRdb table keeps only in-frame clones and is missing some. The V and J calls and clone size are taken from that table; D and trimming were inferred from the DNA. The top ten hold roughly 5.6% of the sample, which has under 250,000 clones, about four fifths seen once. Followed over time, Seattle patients had been enrolled while infection was active.

This TCR was recovered from a woman in her thirties or forties with COVID-19, enrolled during active disease. The V call is TRBV3-1 (or the pseudogene TRBV3-2), the J call TRBJ2-5; a possible D gene is TRBD2 (5 bases). The source material was peripheral blood. Here the CDR3 reads CASSSSAGTETQYF. CDR3 nucleotides: TGTGCCAGCAGCTCCTCGGCGGGCACAGAGACCCAGTACTTC.